Here is one T cell receptor (beta chain) with its context. Its cognate antigen has yet to be identified. No base quality values were provided; no much bigger clone lies one nucleotide off. The cohort was made up of 500 to 850 healthy bone marrow donors. All cohort members were sampled while nominally healthy, although unrecorded immune exposures were likely present. The donor was CMV seropositive and was included in the group of approximately 310 seropositive cohort members. Each donor provided a peripheral blood sample, and peripheral blood mononuclear cells were used for TCR beta sequencing. Genomic DNA extraction from the blood cell samples was performed with the Qiagen DNeasy Blood Extraction Kit. Libraries were built with the immunoSEQ multiplex PCR assay. For the multiplex PCR, a mixture combining 60 forward primers for TCR Vbeta segments and 13 reverse primers for TCR Jbeta segments was used. The CDR3 region of rearranged TCR beta genes was amplified from genomic DNA by a multiplex PCR assay. Amplified TCR beta libraries were sequenced as 87-base-pair reads on the Illumina HiSeq System. Turning to the authors' computational methods: Across the 600 to 700 repertoires, a later analysis counted tens of millions of unique TCR beta chains, around 10 million of which were shared by at least two donors. A nearest-neighbor algorithm error-corrected the raw reads and collapsed the reads into unique sequences, merging closely related sequences to remove PCR and sequencing errors. CDR3 sequences were aligned to IMGT reference sequences to assign V, D and J gene segments. Each retained sequence needed at least a six-nucleotide match to both a V gene segment and a J gene segment. Rearrangements were classified as productive when the CDR3 lacked stop codons and remained in frame with V and J, and all other rearrangements were classified as non-productive. CDR3 was defined by IMGT convention, running from the second conserved V-encoded cysteine to the conserved J-encoded phenylalanine. Sequences without an unambiguous match to a single V gene segment were excluded from the earlier analysis of 500 to 700 of the donors. In an earlier analysis of a few hundred of the donors, a V segment was called functional when productive rearrangements were above 56.7%, and segregating when the standard deviation between donors exceeded 5%. A statistical classification framework was built to diagnose cytomegalovirus status from the catalog of TCR beta chain sequences. In a later analysis, TCR nucleotide sequences were compared against IMGT/GENE-DB human TR gene sequences so that V and J genes could be assigned. The TCRdist pipeline was used in a later analysis to assign CDR3 sequences and most-parsimonious VDJ recombination scenarios. In a later analysis, each TCR beta chain was defined by its CDR3 amino acid sequence together with its V-gene family, and reads without a unique V-gene family were excluded. In a later analysis, approximately 640 highly shared, low-generation-probability nucleotide sequences were removed to address suspected cross-contamination and a sequencing artifact. In a later analysis, a clonal expansion index was calculated for each public chain from normalized within-repertoire ranks of inferred template counts. In a later analysis, generation probabilities were computed with a VDJ recombination model fitted to out-of-frame rearrangements, and the resulting probabilities were checked against IGoR. A later analysis scored TCR-TCR, TCR-HLA and TCR-CMV co-occurrence with hypergeometric tests, applying a repertoire-size bias correction to TCR pairs. False discovery rates were estimated in a later analysis by permuting HLA or CMV assignments 20 times. In a later analysis, co-occurring TCRs were grouped using DBSCAN, and TCRdist sequence similarity was added for clustering within HLA-allele-positive subsets. For co-occurrence clustering, repertoires with fewer than 30,000 or more than 120,000 public chains were excluded, along with five repertoires with anomalous nucleotide sharing. Held by TCRdb, this immuneACCESS table contains in-frame sequences only and omits some clones. Under half of the omission traces to an unresolved V gene where checked; the cause of the rest is unknown. V, J and clone size were drawn from that table, and D and trimming were deduced from the DNA. Counted in this sample were roughly 190,000 clones; more than 65% of them appeared once. Clones ranked in the top ten supply more than 3% of the sample.

These data come from a study of cytomegalovirus exposure and HLA in healthy donors listed by TCRdb under 2017. With regard to the full study: An earlier analysis of roughly 500 of the donors reported 250 to 350 Gb of sequence data and around 110 million unique TCR beta sequences from 150 million to 200 million T cells. To predict cytomegalovirus infection status, the study brought together high-throughput TCR immunosequencing, statistical association of individual TCRs with disease status, and machine learning. On average, 235,054 unique TCR beta nucleotide sequences were sequenced per donor among a few hundred genotyped donors of the cohort, with around 19% of those sequences being non-productive. The T cell repertoires of under 700 subjects were profiled by immunosequencing and related to cytomegalovirus serostatus. All discovery cohort repertoires had been generated on a single sequencing platform. The number of typed donors differed by locus: about 620-640 for A, B, C, DRB1 and DQB1; 500 to 550 for DQA1; some 610 for DPA1; and about 450 for DPB1. A later analysis re-analyzed previously published TCR beta repertoires from about 600 donors and added high-resolution HLA genotyping to study TCR occurrence patterns. The aim of the study was to test whether cataloging public T cell receptors could identify signatures of past pathogen exposure. An early release that covered some 640 HLA-typed donors contained around 300 gigabases of sequencing data and tens of millions of unique TCR sequences. Roughly 5 DR-DQ haplotypes were handled as single units for association and clustering, since linkage in the cohort was strong. Besides the first cohort of roughly 660 subjects, a separate validation cohort made up of over 100 different subjects was used. A later genetic analysis took genome-wide SNP genotypes for about three fifths of the roughly 700 donors and used that subset as a discovery cohort. In an earlier analysis of more than 550 of the donors, high-throughput TCR beta sequencing was used to judge whether each TCR beta V gene segment behaved as functional or pseudogenic. Class I and class II HLA loci were covered by the typing at four-digit resolution. Donor age, sex, ethnicity and CMV serostatus were collected together with the repertoire data. Of the roughly 400 genotyped donors, approximately 80% fell in the genetic ancestry cluster associated with self-reported Caucasian donors. The later analysis used no new phenotypic data to find candidate immune exposures, relying instead on TCR beta sequences and their occurrence across donors. What the work shows at the level of the full study, not this receptor alone: Some IMGT-functional V segments, including TRBV6-2 and TRBV6-3, could not be distinguished by the 87-base-pair reads and were therefore excluded. In an earlier analysis of some 540 of the donors, most TCR beta V segments appeared in productive rearrangements about 90% or about 30% of the time, broadly matching IMGT annotations. In vitro tests confirmed that three of the cytomegalovirus-associated TCR beta chains recognize cytomegalovirus antigens. The classifier was reported to diagnose cytomegalovirus status with high specificity and sensitivity in both the original and validation cohorts. HLA typing was unavailable for some donors at each locus, so association tests used only the typed subset. For the cohort, immune exposure information was limited to CMV serostatus. When HLA alleles, especially DR and DQ, strongly co-occurred, TCR associations were difficult to assign to individual alleles. In a later analysis, HLA-associated TCR beta chains showed more clonal expansion and lower generation probabilities than non-associated chains that were equally common. Compared with the approximately 720-donor mean, donors in an Asian-associated ancestry cluster had fewer N-insertions in productive TCRs, according to a later genetic analysis. V-gene and J-gene trimming of TCR beta chains was associated with a missense DCLRE1C variant in a later genetic analysis, and the association was replicated in an independent cohort. In a later analysis, TCR association rates were found to vary across HLA loci, with the most associated TCRs seen for DRB1 alleles and the fewest for HLA-C alleles. A later analysis associated around 16,000 TCR beta sequences with specific HLA alleles at a false discovery rate of 0.05. A further reported finding was that TCR beta sequences accurately predicted the HLA-A and HLA-B alleles for most subjects in the first cohort. Approximately 18 rarely observed V segments, including chromosome 9 orphons, were excluded from the earlier analysis of approximately 600 of the donors because counts were too low. Linkage disequilibrium might explain the correlated functional status among segregating V segments, but an unknown experimental factor could not be ruled out. A group of highly shared sequence variants was considered likely to be a technical artifact of the sequencing pipeline. While some public TCRs were present in many individuals, most TCR sequences turned up only very rarely across donors. Most CMV-associated TCR beta chains appeared to be HLA-restricted in a later analysis, and the HLA associations seemed to be driven largely by CMV exposure. In this cohort, only TCR beta chains were sequenced, and detectable features were limited by the absence of alpha or paired-chain data. It was suggested by the authors that the approach could potentially be generalized to other disease states and immunological phenotypes. Roughly uniform sequencing depth across donors was assumed in presence/absence analyses, although this assumption may not hold. Several of the top co-occurrence clusters appeared to be linked to parvovirus B19, influenza, CMV and Epstein-Barr virus, according to a later analysis. The study gave a list of some 150 TCR beta chains associated with cytomegalovirus.

V loses 9 bases at its end and J loses 0 bases; junction bases beyond the gene matches: 21. CDR1 LNHDA and CDR2 SQIVND were looked up in the germline V gene (reference sequence). From the cysteine through the phenylalanine, the CDR3 covers 21 amino acids. This entry keeps only the CDR3 DNA: 63 bases, framed from base 1. This chain is built from TRBV19 and TRBJ2-6, with TRBD1 identical over 9 junction bases. The sequenced sample was PBMCs. This receptor was identified in a man in his forties in good health and CMV-seropositive. The DNA sequence is as follows: TGTGCCAGCCCCACACAATCCTGGTGGGACAGGGTTTGCTCTGGGGCCAACGTCCTGACTTTC. The translation is CASPTQSWWDRVCSGANVLTF.